Listed below are T cell receptor beta chains from one sample, sequenced in a study of graft-versus-host responses after intestinal transplantation. Here immunoSEQ multiplex PCR was the method, and the copy in TCRdb shows in-frame clones only, minus some. Of 20,000 to 25,000 clones detected, about 91% appear once; the ten largest clones hold 5% to 6.5%. The specimen was PBMCs, collected about 63 days after intestinal transplantation. Every receptor here comes from a human patient who received an intestinal transplant, so some T cells may come from the graft donor. CDR3s include the opening cysteine and the closing phenylalanine or tryptophan. Each record gives: D gene, V gene, J gene, CDR3 protein. The D gene is left open where the match is weak.

>.|TRBV18|TRBJ1-3
CASSPQAGVPSGNTIYF
>.|TRBV7-2|TRBJ1-1
CASSLGREAEAFF
>.|TRBV29-1|TRBJ1-1
CSVVGMFEAFF
>.|TRBV27|TRBJ2-7
CASGRRRQRTSYEQYF
>.|TRBV4-3|TRBJ2-7
CASSQDTGKQYEQYF
>.|TRBV29-1|TRBJ2-3
CSVEASSGTRTDTQYF
>.|TRBV15|TRBJ1-4
CATSRVREGEKLFF
>.|TRBV7-9|TRBJ1-2
CASSLVLGRNGYTF
>TRBD2|TRBV6-1|TRBJ2-2
CASQSGGANTGELFF
>TRBD2|TRBV4-3|TRBJ2-1
CASSPLSSGDYNEQFF
>TRBD1|TRBV18|TRBJ1-2
CASSPRDSLQANYGYTF
>.|TRBV18|TRBJ2-3
CASSPPPSTDTQYF
>.|TRBV10-2|TRBJ2-7
CASSELFAGSDEQYF
>.|TRBV30|TRBJ1-5
CAWSEVGQPQHF
>.|TRBV9|TRBJ2-6
CASSVASPSTYSGANVLTF